Sequencing of this T cell receptor (beta chain) was carried out in a study of T-cell reconstitution after alpha-beta-depleted transplantation in children. It was with unique molecular identifiers that the TCRbeta library was prepared. TCRdb re-called the PCR reads with MiXCR, one entry per CDR3 protein. The repertoire holds 240,000 or so distinct CDR3 sequences, with 9.5% to 15% as singletons. This clonotype was picked up many times. The ends lost 0 bases at V and 4 bases at J; junction bases unmatched: 3. Germline loops: CDR1 LGHNA, CDR2 YSLEER. The CDR3 spans 16 residues. This sample comprised PBMCs from the stem cell graft donor, obtained from the stem cell graft. The sequence derives from a human donor who donated a stem cell graft to a child with acute lymphoblastic leukemia. The chain is built from TRBV4-3 and TRBJ2-1; 10 bases map to TRBD2. This chain's CDR3 is CASSQEASGGYNEQFF. For the CDR3, the DNA is TGCGCCAGCAGCCAAGAAGCTAGCGGGGGATACAATGAGCAGTTCTTC.